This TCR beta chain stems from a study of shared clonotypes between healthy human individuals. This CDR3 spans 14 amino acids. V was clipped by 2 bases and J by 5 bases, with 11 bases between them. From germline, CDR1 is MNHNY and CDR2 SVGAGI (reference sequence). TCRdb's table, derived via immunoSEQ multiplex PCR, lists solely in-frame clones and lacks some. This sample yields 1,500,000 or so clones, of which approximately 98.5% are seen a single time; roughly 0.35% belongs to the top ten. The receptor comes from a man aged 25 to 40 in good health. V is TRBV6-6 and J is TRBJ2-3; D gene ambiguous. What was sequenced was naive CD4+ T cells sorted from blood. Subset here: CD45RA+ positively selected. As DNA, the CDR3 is TGTGCCAGCAGTTACCCAGCGTCGGAAGATACGCAGTATTTT. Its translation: CASSYPASEDTQYF.